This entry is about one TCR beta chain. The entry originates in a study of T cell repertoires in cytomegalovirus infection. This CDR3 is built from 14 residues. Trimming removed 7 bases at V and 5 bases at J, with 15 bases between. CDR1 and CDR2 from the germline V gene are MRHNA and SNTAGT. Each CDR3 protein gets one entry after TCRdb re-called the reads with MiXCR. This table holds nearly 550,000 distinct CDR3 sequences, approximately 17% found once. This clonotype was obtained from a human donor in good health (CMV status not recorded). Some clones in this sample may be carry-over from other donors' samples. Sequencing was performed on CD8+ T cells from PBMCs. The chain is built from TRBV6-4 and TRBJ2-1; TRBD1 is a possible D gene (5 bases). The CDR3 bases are TGTGCCAGCACCGAAGACAGTGACAACAATGAGCAGTTCTTC. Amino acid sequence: CASTEDSDNNEQFF.